This TCR beta chain was captured by sequencing in a study of regulatory T cells in long-lasting Graves disease. Whole-study findings and limits: Under persistent disease, TRBV28, TRBJ1-2 and TRBJ2-5 were used preferentially. The persistent group shared 2,500 to 3,000 public clonotypes, more than the approximately 890 shared by new patients.

The CDR3 contains 13 residues. Germline V gene lookup returns CDR1 DFQATT and CDR2 SNEGSKA (reference sequence). Between the trimmed V and J ends, which lost 1 base and 2 bases, there was a span of 8 bases. Indicated time point: persistent/refractory GD, antithyroid drugs over 5 years with positive TRAb. RNA extracted from PBMCs served as the sequencing template. Xi'an, China, was home to the endocrinology department that provided patients. Into tubes containing EDTA, approximately 8.9 milliliters of peripheral blood were drawn. Remarks on this clonotype: Antigen specificity is unknown.

In building TCR beta libraries, iRepertoire HTBI primers were used together with Arm-PCR of CDR3 regions. TCRdb reprocessed the multiplex PCR reads with MiXCR, giving one entry per CDR3 protein. The table lists roughly 470,000 distinct CDR3 sequences, around 21% of them singletons. The material was peripheral blood mononuclear cells (PBMCs), obtained when the disease was refractory, from a patient treated with antithyroid drugs. The receptor was isolated from a female donor with Graves disease. The genes are TRBV20-1 and TRBJ1-2; D unresolved. Written as DNA, the CDR3 is TGCAGTGCTAGAGGCATAGGGAACTATGGCTACACCTTC. It translates to CSARGIGNYGYTF.